This is a list of T cell receptor beta chains from one sample in a study of identical twins. TCRdb called the 5' RACE reads again in MiXCR, with one record for every CDR3 protein. The sample shows roughly 290,000 distinct CDR3 sequences, around 9.7% of them seen only once. These data also formed part of another study, on yellow fever vaccine responses in identical twins.

Sequenced material: CD8+ T cells sorted from blood. The receptors derive from a woman aged 18-30 years in good health. The CDR3 runs from the conserved cysteine through the conserved F or W. Each record gives: clone size, D gene, J gene, V gene, CDR3 protein, CDR3 DNA. A D gene is named only where the DNA matches it firmly. The size field is filled for only some rows; it gives once, few, many or a size class.

>few|TRBD1|TRBJ2-1|TRBV10-3
CAISPGQGSGQLIYNEQFF
TGTGCCATCAGTCCCGGACAGGGGAGTGGGCAGCTCATCTACAATGAGCAGTTCTTC
>.|.|TRBJ2-1|TRBV4-3
CASSQEGSLYNEQFF
TGCGCCAGCAGCCAAGAGGGGTCCCTCTACAATGAGCAGTTCTTC
>.|TRBD2|TRBJ2-1|TRBV4-1
CASSQDVGLAGPYNEQFF
TGCGCCAGCAGCCAAGATGTTGGCCTAGCGGGGCCCTACAATGAGCAGTTCTTC
>few|.|TRBJ2-1|TRBV7-3
CASSFGWSNEQFF
TGTGCCAGCAGCTTCGGGTGGAGCAATGAGCAGTTCTTC
>.|.|TRBJ2-1|TRBV13
CASSLRDTLYNEQFF
TGTGCCAGCAGCCTCCGGGACACCCTATACAATGAGCAGTTCTTC
>few|.|TRBJ1-5|TRBV19
CASSMGRYSNQPQHF
TGTGCCAGTAGTATGGGCAGATATAGCAATCAGCCCCAGCATTTT
>few|.|TRBJ1-1|TRBV24-1
CATSDLKGTEAFF
TGTGCCACCAGTGATTTAAAGGGGACTGAAGCTTTCTTT
>many|.|TRBJ2-7|TRBV29-1
CSVAETATYEQYF
TGCAGCGTTGCCGAGACAGCCACATACGAGCAGTACTTC
>.|.|TRBJ1-6|TRBV27
CASSPPGNSPLHF
TGTGCCAGCAGCCCCCCCGGGAATTCACCCCTCCACTTT
>many|.|TRBJ2-1|TRBV7-9
CASSATDSEQFF
TGTGCCAGCAGCGCAACGGACAGTGAGCAGTTCTTC
>few|TRBD1|TRBJ2-1|TRBV5-5
CASSPFLAGGDEQFF
TGTGCCAGCAGCCCCTTTCTAGCAGGGGGAGATGAGCAGTTCTTC
>few|.|TRBJ2-7|TRBV4-2
CASSQAAGPTYEQYF
TGTGCCAGCAGCCAAGCTGCGGGACCGACCTACGAGCAGTACTTC
>.|.|TRBJ2-3|TRBV23-1
CASSQSPGGAKTDTQYF
TGCGCCAGCAGTCAATCCCCCGGGGGCGCGAAGACAGATACGCAGTATTTT
>.|.|TRBJ2-1|TRBV20-1
CSARDFYNEQFF
TGCAGTGCTAGAGACTTCTACAATGAGCAGTTCTTC
>few|TRBD2|TRBJ2-1|TRBV28
CASSLLASWREGSGEQFF
TGTGCCAGCAGTTTACTGGCCTCCTGGCGGGAGGGCTCGGGCGAGCAGTTCTTC
>.|.|TRBJ2-3|TRBV4-3
CASSQDRSGGPSTDTQYF
TGCGCCAGCAGCCAAGACCGGTCCGGGGGCCCTAGCACAGATACGCAGTATTTT
>many|TRBD2|TRBJ2-1|TRBV29-1
CSVEDLAGGIYNEQFF
TGCAGCGTTGAAGACCTAGCGGGAGGGATCTACAATGAGCAGTTCTTC
>.|.|TRBJ2-3|TRBV4-1
CASSQDRTLDTQYF
TGCGCCAGCAGCCAAGATAGGACACTAGATACGCAGTATTTT